A selection of T cell receptor beta chains follows, all from one sample in a study of T cells in Graves' hyperthyroidism and ophthalmopathy. TCRdb re-called the multiplex PCR reads with MiXCR, one entry per CDR3 protein. This sample carries approximately 330,000 distinct CDR3 sequences, 18% of them seen once, and the ten largest clones take around 54%. Sequenced: blood. The receptors here all came from a woman aged 45-65 years with Graves' hyperthyroidism. Each CDR3 is given with its conserved first and last residue. Fields, in order: clone size, D gene, J gene, V gene, CDR3 protein, CDR3 DNA. A D gene is named only where the DNA matches it firmly. A row's size may be missing; if present it is once, few, many or a size class.

clone_size: -
d_call: TRBD1
j_call: TRBJ1-1
v_call: TRBV28
cdr3_aa: CASSLGTGGWAFF
cdr3_nt: TGTGCCAGCAGTCTCGGGACAGGGGGCTGGGCTTTCTTT

clone_size: few
d_call: -
j_call: TRBJ2-3
v_call: TRBV3-1
cdr3_aa: CASSPRQVSDTQYF
cdr3_nt: TGTGCCAGCAGCCCCCGACAGGTATCTGATACGCAGTATTTT

clone_size: few
d_call: -
j_call: TRBJ1-5
v_call: TRBV19
cdr3_aa: CASSAWSNQPQHF
cdr3_nt: TGTGCCAGTAGTGCGTGGAGCAATCAGCCCCAGCATTTT

clone_size: -
d_call: TRBD1
j_call: TRBJ1-5
v_call: TRBV2
cdr3_aa: CASIGTGMEQPQHF
cdr3_nt: TGTGCCAGCATCGGGACAGGGATGGAACAGCCCCAGCATTTT

clone_size: many
d_call: -
j_call: TRBJ1-5
v_call: TRBV2
cdr3_aa: CASSRVYSNQPQHF
cdr3_nt: TGTGCCAGCAGCCGGGTCTATAGCAATCAGCCCCAGCATTTT

clone_size: many
d_call: -
j_call: TRBJ2-5
v_call: TRBV12-3/TRBV12-4
cdr3_aa: CASSLRGSETQYF
cdr3_nt: TGTGCCAGCAGTTTACGAGGGAGTGAGACCCAGTACTTC

clone_size: -
d_call: -
j_call: TRBJ2-7
v_call: TRBV4-2
cdr3_aa: CASSQGQNSYEQYF
cdr3_nt: TGTGCCAGCAGCCAAGGACAGAACTCCTACGAGCAGTACTTC

clone_size: few
d_call: -
j_call: TRBJ2-2
v_call: TRBV11-1
cdr3_aa: CASSFSGARNTGELFF
cdr3_nt: TGTGCCAGCAGCTTTTCAGGGGCTAGGAACACCGGGGAGCTGTTTTTT

clone_size: many
d_call: -
j_call: TRBJ1-1
v_call: TRBV5-1
cdr3_aa: CATDNGDMNTEAFF
cdr3_nt: TGCGCCACCGATAACGGGGACATGAACACTGAAGCTTTCTTT

clone_size: -
d_call: TRBD2
j_call: TRBJ2-2
v_call: TRBV5-1
cdr3_aa: CASSLALAGADGELFF
cdr3_nt: TGCGCCAGCAGCTTGGCCCTAGCGGGAGCGGACGGGGAGCTGTTTTTT

clone_size: -
d_call: -
j_call: TRBJ2-3
v_call: TRBV29-1
cdr3_aa: CSVGLFADTQYF
cdr3_nt: TGCAGCGTTGGGTTATTTGCAGATACGCAGTATTTT

clone_size: few
d_call: -
j_call: TRBJ2-6
v_call: TRBV19
cdr3_aa: CASRPRDNSGANVLTF
cdr3_nt: TGTGCCAGCAGACCGAGGGATAACTCTGGGGCCAACGTCCTGACTTTC

clone_size: many
d_call: -
j_call: TRBJ2-4
v_call: TRBV18
cdr3_aa: CASSPNSGNLAKNIQYF
cdr3_nt: TGTGCCAGCTCACCAAATAGCGGCAATCTAGCCAAAAACATTCAGTACTTC

clone_size: many
d_call: TRBD2
j_call: TRBJ2-5
v_call: TRBV3-1
cdr3_aa: CASSTDPSGGAGETQYF
cdr3_nt: TGTGCCAGCAGCACGGATCCAAGCGGGGGGGCCGGGGAGACCCAGTACTTC

clone_size: many
d_call: TRBD1
j_call: TRBJ1-2
v_call: TRBV18
cdr3_aa: CASSPPATGGTYGYTF
cdr3_nt: TGTGCCAGCTCACCACCGGCGACAGGGGGTACCTATGGCTACACCTTC

clone_size: -
d_call: -
j_call: TRBJ1-4
v_call: TRBV12-3/TRBV12-4
cdr3_aa: CASSPGIGEKLFF
cdr3_nt: TGTGCCAGCAGTCCCGGGATCGGGGAAAAACTGTTTTTT

clone_size: -
d_call: -
j_call: TRBJ1-2
v_call: TRBV28
cdr3_aa: CASSLGGRQHGYTF
cdr3_nt: TGTGCCAGCAGTTTAGGGGGAAGACAGCATGGCTACACCTTC